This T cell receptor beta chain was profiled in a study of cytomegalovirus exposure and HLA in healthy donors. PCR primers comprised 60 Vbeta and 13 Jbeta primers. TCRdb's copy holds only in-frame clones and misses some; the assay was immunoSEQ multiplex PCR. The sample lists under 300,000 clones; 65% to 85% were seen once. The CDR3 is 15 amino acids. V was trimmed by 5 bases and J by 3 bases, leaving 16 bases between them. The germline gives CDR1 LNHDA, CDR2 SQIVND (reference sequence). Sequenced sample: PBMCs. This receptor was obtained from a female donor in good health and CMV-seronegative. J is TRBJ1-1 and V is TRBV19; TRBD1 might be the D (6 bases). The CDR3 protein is CASSAQDSLYTEAFF. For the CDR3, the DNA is TGTGCCAGTAGTGCTCAGGACAGCCTCTACACTGAAGCTTTCTTT.